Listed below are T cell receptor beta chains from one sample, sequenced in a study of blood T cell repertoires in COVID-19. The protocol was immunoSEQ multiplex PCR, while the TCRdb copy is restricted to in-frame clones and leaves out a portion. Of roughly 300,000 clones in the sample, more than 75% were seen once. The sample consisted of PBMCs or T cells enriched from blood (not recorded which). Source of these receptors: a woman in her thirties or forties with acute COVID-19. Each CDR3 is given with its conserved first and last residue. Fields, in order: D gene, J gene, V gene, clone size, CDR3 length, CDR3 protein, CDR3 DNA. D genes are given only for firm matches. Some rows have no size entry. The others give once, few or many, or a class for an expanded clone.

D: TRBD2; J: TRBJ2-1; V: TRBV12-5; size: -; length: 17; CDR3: CASGLDGLVLPYNEQFF; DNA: TGTGCTAGTGGTTTGGATGGACTAGTTTTACCCTACAATGAGCAGTTCTTC
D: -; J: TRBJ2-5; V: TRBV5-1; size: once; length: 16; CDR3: CASSTGGTGRGETQYF; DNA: TGCGCCAGCAGCACGGGAGGGACAGGGAGAGGGGAGACCCAGTACTTC
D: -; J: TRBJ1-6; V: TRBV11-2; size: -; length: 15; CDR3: CASSLATGSNSPLHF; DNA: TGTGCCAGCAGCTTAGCTACAGGGAGTAATTCACCCCTCCACTTT
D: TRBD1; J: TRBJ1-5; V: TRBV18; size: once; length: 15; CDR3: CASSLGQNVNQPQHF; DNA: TGTGCCAGCTCACTGGGACAGAACGTCAATCAGCCCCAGCATTTT
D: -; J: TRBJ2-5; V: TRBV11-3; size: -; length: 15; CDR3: CASSLGGEPQETQYF; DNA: TGTGCCAGCAGCTTAGGGGGGGAGCCCCAAGAGACCCAGTACTTC
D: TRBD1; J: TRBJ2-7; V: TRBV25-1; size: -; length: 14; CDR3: CASSERGQKYEQYF; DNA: TGTGCCAGCAGTGAACGGGGACAGAAGTACGAGCAGTACTTC
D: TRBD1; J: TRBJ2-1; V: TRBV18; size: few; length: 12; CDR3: CASNDRGLAQFF; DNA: TGTGCCAGTAATGACAGGGGACTTGCGCAGTTCTTC
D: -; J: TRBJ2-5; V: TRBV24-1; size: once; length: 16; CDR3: CATSDPLPGVRETQYF; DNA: TGTGCCACCAGTGATCCCCTCCCAGGGGTGAGAGAGACCCAGTACTTC
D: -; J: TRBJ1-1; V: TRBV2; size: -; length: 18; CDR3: CASRGNRNRDKGNTEAFF; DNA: TGTGCCAGCAGAGGCAATCGAAACCGGGACAAGGGGAACACTGAAGCTTTCTTT
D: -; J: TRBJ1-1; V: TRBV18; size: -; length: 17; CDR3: CASSPKPGGREVSEAFF; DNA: TGTGCCAGCTCACCGAAACCCGGGGGGCGAGAGGTAAGTGAAGCTTTCTTT
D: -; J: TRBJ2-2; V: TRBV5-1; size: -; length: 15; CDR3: CASSKGQLDTGELFF; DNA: TGCGCCAGCAGCAAGGGACAATTGGACACCGGGGAGCTGTTTTTT
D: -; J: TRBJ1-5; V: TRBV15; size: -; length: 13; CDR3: CATSRVAFQPQHF; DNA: TGTGCCACCAGCAGAGTTGCGTTTCAGCCCCAGCATTTT
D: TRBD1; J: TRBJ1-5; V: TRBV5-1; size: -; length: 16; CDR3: CASSEGTGVGNQPQHF; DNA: TGCGCCAGCAGCGAAGGGACAGGGGTGGGCAATCAGCCCCAGCATTTT
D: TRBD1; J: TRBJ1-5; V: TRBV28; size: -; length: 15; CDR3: CASSTGQNSNQPQHF; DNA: TGTGCCAGCAGTACGGGACAGAATAGCAATCAGCCCCAGCATTTT
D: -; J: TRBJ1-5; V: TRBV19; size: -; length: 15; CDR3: CASTVTGYSNQPQHF; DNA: TGTGCCAGTACTGTGACAGGATATAGCAATCAGCCCCAGCATTTT
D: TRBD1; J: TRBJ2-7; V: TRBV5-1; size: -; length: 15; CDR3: CASTPGTGGTYEQYF; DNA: TGCGCCAGCACCCCCGGGACAGGGGGGACCTACGAGCAGTACTTC
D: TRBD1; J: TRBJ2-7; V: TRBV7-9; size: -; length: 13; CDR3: CASEDRGGREQYF; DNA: TGTGCCAGCGAGGACAGGGGGGGACGCGAGCAGTACTTC
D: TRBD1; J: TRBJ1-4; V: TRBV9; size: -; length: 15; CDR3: CASSRPGTGVEKLFF; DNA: TGTGCCAGCAGCAGGCCGGGGACAGGGGTTGAAAAACTGTTTTTT
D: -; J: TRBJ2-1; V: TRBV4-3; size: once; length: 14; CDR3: CASSQDRGYNEQFF; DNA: TGCGCCAGCAGCCAAGATCGGGGCTACAATGAGCAGTTCTTC
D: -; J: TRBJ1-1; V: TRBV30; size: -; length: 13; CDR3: CAWSRSSGTEAFF; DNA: TGTGCCTGGAGTCGATCGTCCGGCACTGAAGCTTTCTTT
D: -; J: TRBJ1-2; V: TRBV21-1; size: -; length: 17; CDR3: CASSKALDRVYNYGYTF; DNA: TGTGCCAGCAGCAAAGCGCTGGACAGGGTTTATAACTATGGCTACACCTTC
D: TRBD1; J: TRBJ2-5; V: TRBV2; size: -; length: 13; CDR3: CASSRQGRETQYF; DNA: TGTGCCAGCAGCAGACAGGGCCGAGAGACCCAGTACTTC
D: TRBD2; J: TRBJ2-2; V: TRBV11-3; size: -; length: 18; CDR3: CASSTTGTSGRMAGELFF; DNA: TGTGCCAGCAGCACCACCGGGACTAGCGGGAGGATGGCCGGGGAGCTGTTTTTT
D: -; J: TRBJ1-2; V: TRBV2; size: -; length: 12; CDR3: CASRERGYGYTF; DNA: TGTGCCAGCAGGGAGCGTGGCTATGGCTACACCTTC
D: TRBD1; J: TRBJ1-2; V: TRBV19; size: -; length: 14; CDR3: CASSIEQGDYGYTF; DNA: TGTGCCAGTAGTATAGAACAGGGGGACTATGGCTACACCTTC
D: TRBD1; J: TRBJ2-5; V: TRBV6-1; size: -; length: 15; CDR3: CASSEDRGQQETQYF; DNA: TGTGCCAGCAGTGAGGACAGGGGGCAGCAAGAGACCCAGTACTTC
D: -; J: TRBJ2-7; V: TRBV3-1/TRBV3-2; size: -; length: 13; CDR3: CASSQNRGSEQYF; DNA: TGTGCCAGCAGCCAAAACCGGGGAAGTGAGCAGTACTTC
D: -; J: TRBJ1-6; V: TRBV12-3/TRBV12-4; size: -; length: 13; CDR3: CASSLGGGSPLHF; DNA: TGTGCCAGCAGTTTGGGGGGTGGCTCACCCCTCCACTTT
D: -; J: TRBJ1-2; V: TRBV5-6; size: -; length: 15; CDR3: CASSHRRQGNYGYTF; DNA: TGTGCCAGCAGCCACAGGCGGCAGGGCAACTATGGCTACACCTTC
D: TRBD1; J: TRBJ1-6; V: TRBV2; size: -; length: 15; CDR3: CASSNPTGGNSPLHF; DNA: TGTGCCAGCAGTAACCCGACAGGGGGTAATTCACCCCTCCACTTT
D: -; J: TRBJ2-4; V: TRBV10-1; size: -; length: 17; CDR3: CASNTPQRRVAKNIQYF; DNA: TGCGCCAGCAATACCCCTCAGCGGAGGGTAGCCAAAAACATTCAGTACTTC
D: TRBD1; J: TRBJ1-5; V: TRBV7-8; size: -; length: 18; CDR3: CASSLATSGTGASQPQHF; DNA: TGTGCCAGCAGCTTGGCCACATCCGGGACAGGGGCATCTCAGCCCCAGCATTTT
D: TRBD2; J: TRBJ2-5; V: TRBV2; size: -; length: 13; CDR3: CASRGEGWETQYF; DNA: TGTGCCAGCAGGGGGGAGGGTTGGGAGACCCAGTACTTC
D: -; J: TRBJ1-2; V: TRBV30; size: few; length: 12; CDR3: CAWAEGVKGYTF; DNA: TGTGCCTGGGCAGAGGGGGTAAAGGGCTACACCTTC
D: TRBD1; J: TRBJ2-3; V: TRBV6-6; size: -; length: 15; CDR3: CASSDRDRGADTQYF; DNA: TGTGCCAGCAGTGACCGGGACAGGGGCGCAGATACGCAGTATTTT
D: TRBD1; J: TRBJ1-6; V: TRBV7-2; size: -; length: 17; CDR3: CASSLGSGQGLRSPLHF; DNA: TGTGCCAGCAGCTTAGGATCAGGACAGGGGTTAAGGTCACCCCTCCACTTT
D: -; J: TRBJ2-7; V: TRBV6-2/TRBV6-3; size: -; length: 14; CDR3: CASSYSGQFDEQYF; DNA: TGTGCCAGCAGTTACTCCGGACAGTTCGACGAGCAGTACTTC
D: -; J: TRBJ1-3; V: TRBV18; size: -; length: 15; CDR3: CASSPQGMTGNTIYF; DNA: TGTGCCAGCTCACCACAGGGGATGACTGGAAACACCATATATTTT
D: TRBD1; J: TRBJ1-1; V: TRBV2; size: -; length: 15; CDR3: CASADRSPMNTEAFF; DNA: TGTGCCAGCGCGGACAGGTCGCCAATGAACACTGAAGCTTTCTTT
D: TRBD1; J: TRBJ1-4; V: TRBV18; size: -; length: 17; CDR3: CASSPPTQGASGEKLFF; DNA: TGTGCCAGCTCACCACCAACACAGGGGGCTTCCGGAGAAAAACTGTTTTTT
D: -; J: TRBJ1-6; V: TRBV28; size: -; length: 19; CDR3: CASSLYPRLRPEDNSPLHF; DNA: TGTGCCAGCAGTTTATACCCCCGGTTAAGGCCGGAGGATAATTCACCCCTCCACTTT
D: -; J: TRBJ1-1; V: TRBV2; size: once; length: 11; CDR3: CASTEVTGAFF; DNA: TGTGCCAGCACCGAGGTAACGGGAGCTTTCTTT
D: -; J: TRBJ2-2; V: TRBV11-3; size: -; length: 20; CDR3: CASSLDMSTKAFGNTGELFF; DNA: TGTGCCAGCAGCTTAGATATGTCGACTAAGGCGTTTGGGAACACCGGGGAGCTGTTTTTT
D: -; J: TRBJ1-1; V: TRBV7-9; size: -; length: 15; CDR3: CASSTPGTLRTEAFF; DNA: TGTGCCAGCAGCACCCCCGGGACTCTCAGGACTGAAGCTTTCTTT
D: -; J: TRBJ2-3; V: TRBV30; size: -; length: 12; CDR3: CAWSTSTNTQYF; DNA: TGTGCCTGGAGTACCTCTACTAATACGCAGTATTTT
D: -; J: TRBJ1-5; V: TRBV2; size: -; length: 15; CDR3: CASSSDSYGNQPQHF; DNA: TGTGCCAGCAGTAGCGACAGTTATGGCAATCAGCCCCAGCATTTT
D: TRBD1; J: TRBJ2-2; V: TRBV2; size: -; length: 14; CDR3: CASLPGQGTGELFF; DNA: TGTGCCAGCCTGCCGGGACAGGGCACCGGGGAGCTGTTTTTT
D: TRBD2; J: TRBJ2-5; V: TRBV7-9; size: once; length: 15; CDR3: CASRSSGGHQETQYF; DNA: TGTGCCAGCAGGTCTAGCGGGGGCCACCAAGAGACCCAGTACTTC
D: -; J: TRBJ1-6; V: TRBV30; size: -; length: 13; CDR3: CAWSAGNNSPLHF; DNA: TGTGCCTGGAGTGCAGGGAATAATTCACCCCTCCACTTT
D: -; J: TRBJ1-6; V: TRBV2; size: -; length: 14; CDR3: CASSRQDYNSPLHF; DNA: TGTGCCAGCAGTAGACAGGACTATAATTCACCCCTCCACTTT
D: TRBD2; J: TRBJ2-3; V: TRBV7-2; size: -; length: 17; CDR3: CASSLRRAGGLADTQYF; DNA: TGTGCCAGCAGCTTAAGACGAGCGGGGGGGCTTGCAGATACGCAGTATTTT
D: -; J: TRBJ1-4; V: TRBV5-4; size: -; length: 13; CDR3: CASSLGPNEKLFF; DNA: TGTGCCAGCAGCTTGGGGCCTAATGAAAAACTGTTTTTT
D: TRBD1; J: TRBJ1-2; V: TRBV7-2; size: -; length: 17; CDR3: CASSPRQGASWDYGYTF; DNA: TGTGCCAGCAGCCCGAGACAGGGGGCAAGTTGGGACTATGGCTACACCTTC
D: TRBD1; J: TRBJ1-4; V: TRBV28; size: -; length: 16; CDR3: CASSPPPQGTNEKLFF; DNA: TGTGCCAGCAGTCCCCCCCCACAGGGGACTAATGAAAAACTGTTTTTT
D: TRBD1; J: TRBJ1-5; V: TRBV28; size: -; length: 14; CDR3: CASSLSMTGWAQHF; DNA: TGTGCCAGCAGTTTAAGTATGACAGGGTGGGCCCAGCATTTT
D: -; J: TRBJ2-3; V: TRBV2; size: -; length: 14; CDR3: CASREQGQSDTQYF; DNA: TGTGCCAGCAGGGAGCAAGGACAGTCAGATACGCAGTATTTT